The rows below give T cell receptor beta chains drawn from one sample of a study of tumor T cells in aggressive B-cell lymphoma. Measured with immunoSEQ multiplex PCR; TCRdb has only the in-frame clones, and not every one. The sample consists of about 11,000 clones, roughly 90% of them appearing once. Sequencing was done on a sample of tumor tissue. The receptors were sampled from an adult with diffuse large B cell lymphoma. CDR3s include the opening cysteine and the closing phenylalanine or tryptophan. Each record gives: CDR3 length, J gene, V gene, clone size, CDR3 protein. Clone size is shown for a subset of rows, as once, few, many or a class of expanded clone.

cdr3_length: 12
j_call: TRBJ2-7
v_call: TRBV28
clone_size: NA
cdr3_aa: CAAGQGAWEQYF

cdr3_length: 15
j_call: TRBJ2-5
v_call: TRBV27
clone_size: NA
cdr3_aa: CASSLAGTGKETQYF

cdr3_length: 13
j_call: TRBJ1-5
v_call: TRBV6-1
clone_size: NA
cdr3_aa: CASNRERNQPQHF

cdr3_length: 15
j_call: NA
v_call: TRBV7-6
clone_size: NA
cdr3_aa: CASSLAAAGGDEQYF

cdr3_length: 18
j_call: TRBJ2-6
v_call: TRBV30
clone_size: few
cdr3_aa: CAWSGSGGALSGANVLTF

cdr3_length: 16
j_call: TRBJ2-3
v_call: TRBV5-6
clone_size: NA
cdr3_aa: CASSSGLVLSTDTQYF

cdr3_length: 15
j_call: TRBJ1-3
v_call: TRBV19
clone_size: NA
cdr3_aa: CASRRGGQSGNTIYF

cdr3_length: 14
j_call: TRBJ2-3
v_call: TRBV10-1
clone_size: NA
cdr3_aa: CASSKTGAEDTQYF

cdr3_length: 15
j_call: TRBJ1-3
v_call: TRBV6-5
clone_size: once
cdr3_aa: CASSYSGSSGNTIYF

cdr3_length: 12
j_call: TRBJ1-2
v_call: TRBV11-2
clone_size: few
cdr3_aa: CASSLGSRGYTF

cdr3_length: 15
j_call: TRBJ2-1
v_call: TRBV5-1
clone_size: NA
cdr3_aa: CVSSLDGGSYNEQFF

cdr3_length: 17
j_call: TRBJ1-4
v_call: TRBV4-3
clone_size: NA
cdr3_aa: CASSQGTGAATNEKLFF

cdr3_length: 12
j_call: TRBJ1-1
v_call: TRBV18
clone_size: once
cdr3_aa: CASSPRQSEAFF

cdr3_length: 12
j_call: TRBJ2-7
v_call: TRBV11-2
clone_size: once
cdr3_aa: CASLGQGYEQYF

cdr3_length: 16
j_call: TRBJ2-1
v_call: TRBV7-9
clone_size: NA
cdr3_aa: CASSLPTQTSYNEQFF

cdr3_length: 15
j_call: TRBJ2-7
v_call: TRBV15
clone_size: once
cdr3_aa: CATSRDSGAMGEQYF

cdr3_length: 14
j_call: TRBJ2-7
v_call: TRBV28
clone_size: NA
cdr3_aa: CASSLGQRKYEQYF

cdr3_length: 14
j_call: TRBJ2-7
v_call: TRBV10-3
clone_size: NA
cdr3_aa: CAIMETGRSAEQYF

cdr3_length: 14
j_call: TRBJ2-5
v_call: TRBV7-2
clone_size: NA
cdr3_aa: CASSLGAATETQYF

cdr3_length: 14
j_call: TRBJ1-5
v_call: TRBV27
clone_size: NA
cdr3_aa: CASSWTGVNQPQHF

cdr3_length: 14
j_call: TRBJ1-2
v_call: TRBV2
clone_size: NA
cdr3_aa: CARADREEVGGYTF

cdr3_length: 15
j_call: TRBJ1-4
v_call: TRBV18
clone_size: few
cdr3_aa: CASSPTGPTNEKLFF

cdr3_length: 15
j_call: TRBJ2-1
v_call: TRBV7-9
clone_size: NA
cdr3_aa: CASSTGLAGVNEQFF

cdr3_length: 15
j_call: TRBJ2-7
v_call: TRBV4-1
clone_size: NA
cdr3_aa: CASSPTYGGGNEQYF

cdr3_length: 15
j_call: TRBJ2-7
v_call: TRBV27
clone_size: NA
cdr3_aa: CASGLRRQGGNEQYF

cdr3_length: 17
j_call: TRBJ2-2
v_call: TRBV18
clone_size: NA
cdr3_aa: CASSPQGTGDLTGELFF

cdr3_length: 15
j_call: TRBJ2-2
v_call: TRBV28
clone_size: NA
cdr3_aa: CASIPSGGKAGELFF

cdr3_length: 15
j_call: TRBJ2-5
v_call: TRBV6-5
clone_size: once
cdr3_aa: CASRVLGGGRETQYF

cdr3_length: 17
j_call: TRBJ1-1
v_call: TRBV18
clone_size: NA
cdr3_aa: CASSLTTGRAGNTEAFF

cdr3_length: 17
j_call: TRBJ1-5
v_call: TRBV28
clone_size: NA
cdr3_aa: CASRRLQGASSPQPQHF

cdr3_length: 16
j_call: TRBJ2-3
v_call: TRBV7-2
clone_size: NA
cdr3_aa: CASSLVLAGGSDTQYF

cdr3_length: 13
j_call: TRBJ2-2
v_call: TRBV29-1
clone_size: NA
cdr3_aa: CSVGGTGPGELFF

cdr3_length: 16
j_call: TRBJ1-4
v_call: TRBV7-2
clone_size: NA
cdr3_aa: CASSLASASTNEKLFF

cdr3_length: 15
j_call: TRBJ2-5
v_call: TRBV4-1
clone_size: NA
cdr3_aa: CASSQDGFFQETQYF

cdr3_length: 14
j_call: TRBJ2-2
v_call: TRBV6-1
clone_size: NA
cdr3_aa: CASRDTTNTGELFF

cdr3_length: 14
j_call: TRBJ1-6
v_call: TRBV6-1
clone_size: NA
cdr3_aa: CASVKGQGGSPLHF

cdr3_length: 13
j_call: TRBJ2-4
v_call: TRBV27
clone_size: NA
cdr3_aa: CASSSYRENIQYF

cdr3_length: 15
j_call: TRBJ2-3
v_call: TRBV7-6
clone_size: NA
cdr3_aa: CASSPRGSRTDTQYF

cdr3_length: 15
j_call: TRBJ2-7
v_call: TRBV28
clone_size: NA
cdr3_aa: CASSPPTVSNYEQYF

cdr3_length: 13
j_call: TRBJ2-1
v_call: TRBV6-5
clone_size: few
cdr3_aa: CASSYGQRNEQFF

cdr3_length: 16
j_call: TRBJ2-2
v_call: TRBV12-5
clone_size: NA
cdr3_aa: CASGLVFVGRGGELFF

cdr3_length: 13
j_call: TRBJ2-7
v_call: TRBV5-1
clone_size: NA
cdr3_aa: CASSLVWRYEQYF

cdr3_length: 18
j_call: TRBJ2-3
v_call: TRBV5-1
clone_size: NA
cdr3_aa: CASSLAGVAGGPTDTQYF

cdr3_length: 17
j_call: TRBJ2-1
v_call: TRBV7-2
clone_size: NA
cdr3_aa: CASNLVGTSGSYNEQFF

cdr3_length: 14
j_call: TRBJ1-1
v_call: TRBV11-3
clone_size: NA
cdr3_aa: CASSLTGAATEAFF

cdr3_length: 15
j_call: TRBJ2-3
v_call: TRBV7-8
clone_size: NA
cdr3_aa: CASSGRTSVTDTQYF

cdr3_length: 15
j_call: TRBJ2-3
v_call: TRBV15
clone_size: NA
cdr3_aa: CATSRGLAERDTQYF

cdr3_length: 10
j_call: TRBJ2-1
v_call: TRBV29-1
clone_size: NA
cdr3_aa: CSVTGVEQFF

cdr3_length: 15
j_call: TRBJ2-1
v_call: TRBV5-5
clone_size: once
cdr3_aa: CASSFYQGSYNEQFF

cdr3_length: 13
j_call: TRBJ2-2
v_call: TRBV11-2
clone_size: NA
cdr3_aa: CASSVVSTGELFF

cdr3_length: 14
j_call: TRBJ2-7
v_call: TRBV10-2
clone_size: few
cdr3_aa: CASSEDRGSYEQYF

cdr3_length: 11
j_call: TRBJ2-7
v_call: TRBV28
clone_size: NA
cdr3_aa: CASSFRDGTKF

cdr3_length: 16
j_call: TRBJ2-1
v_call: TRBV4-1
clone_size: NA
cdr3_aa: CASSYSGRASYNEQFF

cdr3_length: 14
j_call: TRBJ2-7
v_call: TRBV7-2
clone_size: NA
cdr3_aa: CASSFTSGSGEQYF

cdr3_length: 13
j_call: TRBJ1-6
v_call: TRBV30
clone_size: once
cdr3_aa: CAWSLGDSSPLHF

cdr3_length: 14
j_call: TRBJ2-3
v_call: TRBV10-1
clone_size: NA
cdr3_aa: CASSEAGGTDTQYF

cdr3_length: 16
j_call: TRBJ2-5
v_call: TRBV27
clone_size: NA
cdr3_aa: CASSSPLSGSGETQYF

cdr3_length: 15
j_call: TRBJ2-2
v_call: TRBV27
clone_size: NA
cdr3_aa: CASTSLAGFTGELFF

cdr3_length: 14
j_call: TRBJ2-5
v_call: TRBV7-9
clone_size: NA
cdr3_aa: CASSLAGGQETQYF

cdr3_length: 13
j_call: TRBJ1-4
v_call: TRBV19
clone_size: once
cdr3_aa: CASQGQQGEKLFF